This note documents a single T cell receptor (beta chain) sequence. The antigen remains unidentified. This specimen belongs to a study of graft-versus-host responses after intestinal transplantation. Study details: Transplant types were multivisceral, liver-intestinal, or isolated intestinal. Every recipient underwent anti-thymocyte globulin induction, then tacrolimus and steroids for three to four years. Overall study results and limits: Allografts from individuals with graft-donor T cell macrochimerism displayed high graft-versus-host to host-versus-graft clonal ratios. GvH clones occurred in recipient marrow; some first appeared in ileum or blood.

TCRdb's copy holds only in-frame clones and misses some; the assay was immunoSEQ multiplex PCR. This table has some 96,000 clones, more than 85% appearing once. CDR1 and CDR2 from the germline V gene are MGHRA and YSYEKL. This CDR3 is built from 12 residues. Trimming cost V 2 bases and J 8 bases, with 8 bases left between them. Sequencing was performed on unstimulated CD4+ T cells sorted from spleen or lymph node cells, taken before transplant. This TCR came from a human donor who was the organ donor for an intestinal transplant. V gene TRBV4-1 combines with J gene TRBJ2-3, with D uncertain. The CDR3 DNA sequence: TGCGCCAGCAGCCAACCCGTAGGTACGCAGTATTTT. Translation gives CASSQPVGTQYF.